This TCR beta chain was profiled in a study of cytomegalovirus exposure and HLA in healthy donors. A multiplex PCR was run with 60 Vbeta primers and 13 Jbeta primers. TCRdb's copy holds only in-frame clones and misses some; the assay was immunoSEQ multiplex PCR. The sample includes roughly 100,000 clones, about 85% seen only once; the top ten take more than 3%. J lost 9 bases, V lost 6 bases, and 8 bases had no gene match. Germline V gives CDR1 MNHEY, CDR2 SVGAGI. The CDR3 consists of 14 residues. Material: PBMCs. The chain has TRBV6-5 and TRBJ1-6; 7 nucleotides line up with TRBD1. The sequence came from a female donor in good health and CMV-seropositive. CDR3 residues: CASSPGQTFSPLHF. CDR3 in DNA: TGTGCCAGCAGCCCGGGACAGACGTTTTCACCCCTCCACTTT.